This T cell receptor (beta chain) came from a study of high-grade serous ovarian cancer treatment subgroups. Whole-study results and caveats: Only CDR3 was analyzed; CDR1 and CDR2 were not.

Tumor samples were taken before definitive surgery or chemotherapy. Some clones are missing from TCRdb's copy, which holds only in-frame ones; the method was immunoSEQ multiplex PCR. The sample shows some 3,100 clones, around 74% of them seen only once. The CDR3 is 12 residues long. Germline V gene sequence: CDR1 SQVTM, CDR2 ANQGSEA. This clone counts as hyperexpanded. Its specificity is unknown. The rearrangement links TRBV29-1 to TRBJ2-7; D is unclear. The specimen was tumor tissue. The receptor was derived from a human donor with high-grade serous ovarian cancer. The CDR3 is CSSTDGTYEQYF. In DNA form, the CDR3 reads TGCAGTTCTACGGACGGAACTTACGAGCAGTACTTC.